A selection of T cell receptor beta chains follows, all from one sample in a study of blood T cell repertoires in COVID-19. TCRdb's copy holds only in-frame clones and misses some; the assay was immunoSEQ multiplex PCR. The table has hundreds of thousands of clones, about 89% seen once; the top ten hold approximately 3%. The sample taken for sequencing was peripheral blood. These receptors originate from a woman under 40 with COVID-19, enrolled during active disease. Each CDR3 is given with its conserved first and last residue. The D gene is left open where the match is weak. Only some rows state a clone size, as once, few, many or a class for expanded clones.

CDR3nt: TGCGCCAGCAGCTTATCCGGGACAGCGAACACTGAAGCTTTCTTT; CDR3aa: CASSLSGTANTEAFF; d_gene: TRBD1; j_gene: TRBJ1-1; v_gene: TRBV5-1; abundance: -
CDR3nt: TGTGCCACAGTGGAGGGGGCCGGTGAAGCTTTCTTT; CDR3aa: CATVEGAGEAFF; d_gene: TRBD1; j_gene: TRBJ1-1; v_gene: TRBV6-5; abundance: -
CDR3nt: TGTGCCACCAGCAAGACACAGGGGATGGTGAATTCACCCCTCCACTTT; CDR3aa: CATSKTQGMVNSPLHF; d_gene: TRBD1; j_gene: TRBJ1-6; v_gene: TRBV15; abundance: -
CDR3nt: TGTGCCAGCAGCGTACAGGGGGCTCGCTACGAGCAGTACTTC; CDR3aa: CASSVQGARYEQYF; d_gene: TRBD1; j_gene: TRBJ2-7; v_gene: TRBV7-9; abundance: -
CDR3nt: TGTGCCAGCAACCCACGGCGGCAGGCGGGGCAAGAGACCCAGTACTTC; CDR3aa: CASNPRRQAGQETQYF; d_gene: -; j_gene: TRBJ2-5; v_gene: TRBV6-2/TRBV6-3; abundance: -
CDR3nt: TGTGCCAGCAGTCCCGGGACTTTTGAGACAGATACGCAGTATTTT; CDR3aa: CASSPGTFETDTQYF; d_gene: -; j_gene: TRBJ2-3; v_gene: TRBV6-6; abundance: -
CDR3nt: TGTGCCAGCAGCTTAGGGGGGGCAGGGAGCAATCAGCCCCAGCATTTT; CDR3aa: CASSLGGAGSNQPQHF; d_gene: -; j_gene: TRBJ1-5; v_gene: TRBV13; abundance: -
CDR3nt: TGTGCCAGCAGTACGCCGGGACTCCACTACGAGCAGTACTTC; CDR3aa: CASSTPGLHYEQYF; d_gene: -; j_gene: TRBJ2-7; v_gene: TRBV6-5; abundance: -
CDR3nt: TGTGCCAGCAGTATACAGGGGGCCGGCAATCAGCCCCAGCATTTT; CDR3aa: CASSIQGAGNQPQHF; d_gene: TRBD1; j_gene: TRBJ1-5; v_gene: TRBV28; abundance: -
CDR3nt: TGTGCCAGCAGTTCTACAGCCTATGGCTACACCTTC; CDR3aa: CASSSTAYGYTF; d_gene: -; j_gene: TRBJ1-2; v_gene: TRBV12-3/TRBV12-4; abundance: once
CDR3nt: TGTGCCAGCAGCACTCGACAGCTTCAAGAGACCCAGTACTTC; CDR3aa: CASSTRQLQETQYF; d_gene: -; j_gene: TRBJ2-5; v_gene: TRBV13; abundance: -
CDR3nt: TGTGCCAGCAGTTTATTCGGGTTAAGCTCCTATAATTCACCCCTCCACTTT; CDR3aa: CASSLFGLSSYNSPLHF; d_gene: -; j_gene: TRBJ1-6; v_gene: TRBV28; abundance: -
CDR3nt: TGCGCCAGCAGCTTGTTACCTTTCCGGCGACCTGGGACTAGCGGGGGGCCCCGAACAGATACGCAGTATTTT; CDR3aa: CASSLLPFRRPGTSGGPRTDTQYF; d_gene: TRBD2; j_gene: TRBJ2-3; v_gene: TRBV5-1; abundance: -
CDR3nt: TGTGCCAGCAGCCAAGCGCCACAGGCACGGGGCTACACCTTC; CDR3aa: CASSQAPQARGYTF; d_gene: -; j_gene: TRBJ1-2; v_gene: TRBV3-1/TRBV3-2; abundance: -
CDR3nt: TGTGCCAGCAGCTTGGAGCTAGACGGGACCCAGTACTTC; CDR3aa: CASSLELDGTQYF; d_gene: -; j_gene: TRBJ2-5; v_gene: TRBV11-3; abundance: -
CDR3nt: TGTGCCACCAATTACCTGTTTTCAGATACGCAGTATTTT; CDR3aa: CATNYLFSDTQYF; d_gene: -; j_gene: TRBJ2-3; v_gene: TRBV6-2/TRBV6-3; abundance: -
CDR3nt: TGTGCCAGCGCACAGGGCCGCAGCACAGATACGCAGTATTTT; CDR3aa: CASAQGRSTDTQYF; d_gene: -; j_gene: TRBJ2-3; v_gene: TRBV6-5; abundance: -
CDR3nt: TGCGCCAGCAGCTCTCCGACTAGCGGGGGCCACAATGAGCAGTTCTTC; CDR3aa: CASSSPTSGGHNEQFF; d_gene: TRBD2; j_gene: TRBJ2-1; v_gene: TRBV5-1; abundance: -
CDR3nt: TGTGCCAGCAGCTCCAAGAACACTGAAGCTTTCTTT; CDR3aa: CASSSKNTEAFF; d_gene: -; j_gene: TRBJ1-1; v_gene: TRBV7-9; abundance: -
CDR3nt: TGTGCCATCAGTGAACGACTAGATTTAGCATACGAGCAGTACTTC; CDR3aa: CAISERLDLAYEQYF; d_gene: -; j_gene: TRBJ2-7; v_gene: TRBV10-3; abundance: -
CDR3nt: TGTGCCAGCAGCTCCACTTTCTCCACTGAAGCTTTCTTT; CDR3aa: CASSSTFSTEAFF; d_gene: -; j_gene: TRBJ1-1; v_gene: TRBV7-2; abundance: -
CDR3nt: TGCGCCAGCAGCCAAGAAGGAGGCGGGGGAACGAGAGATACGCAGTATTTT; CDR3aa: CASSQEGGGGTRDTQYF; d_gene: TRBD2; j_gene: TRBJ2-3; v_gene: TRBV4-1; abundance: -
CDR3nt: TGTGCCAGCCTTTTAAACTCCTACAATGAGCAGTTCTTC; CDR3aa: CASLLNSYNEQFF; d_gene: -; j_gene: TRBJ2-1; v_gene: TRBV11-2; abundance: -
CDR3nt: TGTGCCAGCAGTTGGGAGATTGAAGCTTTCTTT; CDR3aa: CASSWEIEAFF; d_gene: -; j_gene: TRBJ1-1; v_gene: TRBV12-3/TRBV12-4; abundance: -
CDR3nt: TGTGCCAGCAGTTACTCGGCGGGGGGGCGAAACGGGGAGCTGTTTTTT; CDR3aa: CASSYSAGGRNGELFF; d_gene: TRBD2; j_gene: TRBJ2-2; v_gene: TRBV6-5; abundance: -
CDR3nt: TGTGCCAGCAGCCAGATAGGACAGGGCAACATGAACACTGAAGCTTTCTTT; CDR3aa: CASSQIGQGNMNTEAFF; d_gene: TRBD1; j_gene: TRBJ1-1; v_gene: TRBV28; abundance: -
CDR3nt: TGTGCCAGCGATGGACAGGGTGGCTATGGCTACACCTTC; CDR3aa: CASDGQGGYGYTF; d_gene: TRBD1; j_gene: TRBJ1-2; v_gene: TRBV25-1; abundance: -
CDR3nt: TGTGCCAGCTCAGGGACAGAAAATTCACCCCTCCACTTT; CDR3aa: CASSGTENSPLHF; d_gene: TRBD1; j_gene: TRBJ1-6; v_gene: TRBV18; abundance: -
CDR3nt: TGTGCCAGCAGCCGGCCGCTAGACACTGAAGCTTTCTTT; CDR3aa: CASSRPLDTEAFF; d_gene: -; j_gene: TRBJ1-1; v_gene: TRBV5-4; abundance: -
CDR3nt: TGTGCCAGCAGCGTAGATGCGGGAGATCTTGCAGATACGCAGTATTTT; CDR3aa: CASSVDAGDLADTQYF; d_gene: TRBD2; j_gene: TRBJ2-3; v_gene: TRBV9; abundance: -
CDR3nt: TGTGCCTCCGCCGGGACAGGGCGTACTGAAGCTTTCTTT; CDR3aa: CASAGTGRTEAFF; d_gene: TRBD1; j_gene: TRBJ1-1; v_gene: TRBV6-5; abundance: -
CDR3nt: TGTGCCAGCAGTGGATTCGAGAGGGAAGCTTTCTTT; CDR3aa: CASSGFEREAFF; d_gene: -; j_gene: TRBJ1-1; v_gene: TRBV2; abundance: -
CDR3nt: TGTGCCAGCAGCTTAGGCCTAGCGGGAGTTAATGAGCAGTTCTTC; CDR3aa: CASSLGLAGVNEQFF; d_gene: TRBD2; j_gene: TRBJ2-1; v_gene: TRBV11-3; abundance: few
CDR3nt: TGTGCCAGCAGCCAACGCGGAAAAGAGACCCAGTACTTC; CDR3aa: CASSQRGKETQYF; d_gene: -; j_gene: TRBJ2-5; v_gene: TRBV3-1/TRBV3-2; abundance: -
CDR3nt: TGCGCCAGCAGCTCAGGGGGTTCTGGTAATTCACCCCTCCACTTT; CDR3aa: CASSSGGSGNSPLHF; d_gene: TRBD1; j_gene: TRBJ1-6; v_gene: TRBV5-1; abundance: few
CDR3nt: TGTGCCAGCAGTCAACCCCCCCGGGACAGGGGGCGTTACGAGCAGTACTTC; CDR3aa: CASSQPPRDRGRYEQYF; d_gene: TRBD1; j_gene: TRBJ2-7; v_gene: TRBV28; abundance: once
CDR3nt: TGTGCCAGCAGCGGACAGGGCATCTACAATGAGCAGTTCTTC; CDR3aa: CASSGQGIYNEQFF; d_gene: TRBD1; j_gene: TRBJ2-1; v_gene: TRBV27; abundance: -
CDR3nt: TGTGCCAGCAGTGAACCAGGACAGGTGTACTCACCCCTCCACTTT; CDR3aa: CASSEPGQVYSPLHF; d_gene: TRBD1; j_gene: TRBJ1-6; v_gene: TRBV25-1; abundance: few